Each of the 5 T cell receptor beta chains below was sequenced from the same sample in a study of beta chain features in type 1 diabetes. Every isolated RNA sample was fully reverse transcribed, so sequencing captured expressed TCRB transcripts. Here immunoSEQ multiplex PCR was the method, and the copy in TCRdb shows in-frame clones only, minus some. The table shows 310,000 or so clones, with approximately 11% occurring only once. Input material: naive CD4+ T cells from blood. These receptors originate from a woman aged 25 to 39 in good health.

This clone was observed a few times. V gene TRBV29-1 combines with J gene TRBJ2-7; TRBD1 matches at 8 bases. The CDR3 is 16 amino acids. V dropped 4 bases and J dropped 4; count of bases not matched to a gene: 15. Germline values: CDR1 SQVTM, CDR2 ANQGSEA. The CDR3 nucleotides read TGCAGCGTTGTCCCCGCAGGAGCAGGGGGCGCGTACGAGCAGTACTTC. Translated: CSVVPAGAGGAYEQYF.

This clone was seen more than once but under ten times. J is TRBJ2-2 and V is TRBV29-1; D perhaps matches TRBD1 (5 bases). The germline gives CDR1 SQVTM, CDR2 ANQGSEA. The ends were cut back, 2 bases at V and 0 bases at J, with 7 bases in the middle. The CDR3 sequence is 14 residues long. The CDR3 DNA sequence: TGCAGCGTTGAACAGGGCGCGAACACCGGGGAGCTGTTTTTT. It yields the protein CSVEQGANTGELFF.

The chain combines TRBV15 with TRBJ2-7, with 10 bases identical to TRBD2. J gave up 3 bases and V 1 base, and 3 bases lay outside the gene matches. The germline V gene encodes CDR1 LNHNV and CDR2 YYDKDF (reference sequence). The CDR3 is made up of 15 amino acids. The CDR3 spells CATSRVASGSYEQYF. CDR3 nucleotides: TGTGCCACCAGCAGAGTGGCTAGCGGGAGCTACGAGCAGTACTTC.

This clone was picked up a small number of times. The chain has TRBV28 and TRBJ2-7, with TRBD2 matching 7 bases. Germline lookup yields CDR1 MDHEN and CDR2 SYDVKM. J was trimmed by 3 bases and V by 6 bases; bases with no gene match: 5. This CDR3 region has 13 residues. CDR3 in amino acids: CASSVTSDYEQYF. CDR3 nucleotide sequence: TGTGCCAGCAGCGTAACTAGCGACTACGAGCAGTACTTC. The complete variable domain, with remaining parts taken from reference TRBV28 and TRBJ2-7, reads DVKVTQSSRYLVKRTGEKVFLECVQDMDHENMFWYRQDPGLGLRLIYFSYDVKMKEKGDIPEGYSVSREKKERFSLILESASTNQTSMYLCASSVTSDYEQYFGPGTRLTVT.

A few counts support this clone. The chain couples TRBV6-4 to TRBJ1-2, with D possibly being TRBD1 (6 bases). This CDR3 is 15 amino acids long. V was clipped by 4 bases and J by 0 bases, with 12 bases between them. From germline, CDR1 is MRHNA and CDR2 SNTAGT. CDR3 sequence reads: CASSAEQGANYGYTF. CDR3 DNA: TGTGCCAGCAGTGCGGAACAGGGAGCTAACTATGGCTACACCTTC.